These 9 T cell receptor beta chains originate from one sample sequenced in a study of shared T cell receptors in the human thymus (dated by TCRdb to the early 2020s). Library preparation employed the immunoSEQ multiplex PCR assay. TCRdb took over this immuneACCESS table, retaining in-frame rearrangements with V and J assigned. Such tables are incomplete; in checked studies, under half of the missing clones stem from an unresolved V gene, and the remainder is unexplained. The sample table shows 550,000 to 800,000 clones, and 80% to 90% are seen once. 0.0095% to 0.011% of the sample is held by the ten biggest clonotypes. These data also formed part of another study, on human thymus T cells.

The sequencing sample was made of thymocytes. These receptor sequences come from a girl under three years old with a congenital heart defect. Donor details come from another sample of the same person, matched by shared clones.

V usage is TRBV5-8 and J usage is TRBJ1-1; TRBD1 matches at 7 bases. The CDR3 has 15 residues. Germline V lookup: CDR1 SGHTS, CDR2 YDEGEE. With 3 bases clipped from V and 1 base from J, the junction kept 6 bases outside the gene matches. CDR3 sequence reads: CASSSMTGRNTEAFF. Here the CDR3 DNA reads TGTGCCAGCAGCTCTATGACAGGGAGGAACACTGAAGCTTTCTTT.

The DNA for the CDR3 is TGTGCCATCAGTGAGAGGTCGACAGGGACACCTTACGAGCAGTACTTC. The encoded protein is CAISERSTGTPYEQYF. The V call is TRBV10-3, the J call TRBJ2-7; 7 bases match TRBD1. Germline CDR1 and CDR2: ENHRY and SYGVKD. V shed 2 bases, J shed 4 bases, and the junction held 11 bases outside the gene matches. The CDR3 totals 16 residues.

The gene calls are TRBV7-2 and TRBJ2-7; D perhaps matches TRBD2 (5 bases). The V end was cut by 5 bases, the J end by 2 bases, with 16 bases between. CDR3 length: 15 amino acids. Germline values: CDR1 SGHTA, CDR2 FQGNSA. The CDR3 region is CASSTRLATTYEQYF. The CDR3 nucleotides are TGTGCCAGCAGCACGAGGTTAGCGACTACCTACGAGCAGTACTTC.

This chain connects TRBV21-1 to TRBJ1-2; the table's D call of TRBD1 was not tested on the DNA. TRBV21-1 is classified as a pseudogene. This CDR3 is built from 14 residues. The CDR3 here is CASSKGAGARGYTF. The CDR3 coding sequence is TGTGCCAGCAGCAAAGGTGCAGGGGCCAGGGGCTACACCTTC.

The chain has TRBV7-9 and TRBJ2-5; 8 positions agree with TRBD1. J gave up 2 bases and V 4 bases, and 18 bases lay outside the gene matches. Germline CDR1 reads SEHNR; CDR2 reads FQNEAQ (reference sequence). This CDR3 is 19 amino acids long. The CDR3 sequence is CASSSTDRGVHRHQETQYF. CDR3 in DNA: TGTGCCAGCAGCTCTACCGACAGGGGCGTCCACCGACATCAAGAGACCCAGTACTTC.

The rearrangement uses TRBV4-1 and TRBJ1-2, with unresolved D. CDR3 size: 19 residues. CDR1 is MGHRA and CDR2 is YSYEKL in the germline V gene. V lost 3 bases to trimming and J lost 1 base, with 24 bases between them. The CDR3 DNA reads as TGCGCCAGCAGCCATGGTACAGTTGGGTGGGCTACCGATAACTATGGCTACACCTTC. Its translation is CASSHGTVGWATDNYGYTF.

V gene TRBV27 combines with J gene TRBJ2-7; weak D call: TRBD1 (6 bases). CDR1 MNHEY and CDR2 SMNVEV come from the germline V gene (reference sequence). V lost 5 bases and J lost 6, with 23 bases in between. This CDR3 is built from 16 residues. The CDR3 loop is CASSPGQSRPYLEQYF. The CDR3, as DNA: TGTGCCAGCAGTCCGGGACAATCTCGTCCTTATCTCGAGCAGTACTTC.

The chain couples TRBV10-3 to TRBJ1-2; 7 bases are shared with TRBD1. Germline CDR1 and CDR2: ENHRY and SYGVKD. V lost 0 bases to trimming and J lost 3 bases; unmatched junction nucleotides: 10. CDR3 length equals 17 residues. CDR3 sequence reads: CAISESQQGKVDYGYTF. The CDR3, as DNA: TGTGCCATCAGTGAGTCGCAACAGGGGAAGGTAGACTATGGCTACACCTTC.

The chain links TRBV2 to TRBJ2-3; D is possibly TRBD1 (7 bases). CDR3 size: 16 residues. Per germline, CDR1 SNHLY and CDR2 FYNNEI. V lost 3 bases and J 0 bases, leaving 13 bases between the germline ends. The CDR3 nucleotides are TGTGCCAGCAGTGAGACAGGGCGGGAAAGCACAGATACGCAGTATTTT. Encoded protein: CASSETGRESTDTQYF. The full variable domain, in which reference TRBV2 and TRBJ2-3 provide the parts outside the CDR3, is EPEVTQTPSHQVTQMGQEVILRCVPISNHLYFYWYRQILGQKVEFLVSFYNNEISEKSEIFDDQFSVERPDGSNFTLKIRSTKLEDSAMYFCASSETGRESTDTQYFGPGTRLTVL.